This passage covers 15 T cell receptor beta chains from one sample sequenced in a study of naive and memory T cell subsets. Study conclusions and caveats: Possibly reflecting memory cells re-expressing CD45RA, a few larger clonotypes occurred in naive repertoires, especially CD8.

The beta constant-region primer was an equimolar mix of two oligonucleotides covering TRBC1 and TRBC2. The ligated cDNA underwent four PCR rounds using SP2 and nested alpha and beta constant-region primers. TCRdb recomputed calls from the UMI-ligation and nested PCR reads with MiXCR, one row per CDR3 protein. The sample has 150,000 or so distinct CDR3 sequences; approximately 22% are singletons. The antigens for these receptors are not known. The sequenced material came from naive CD4+ T cells from blood. The receptors shown here come from a human donor in good health.

This clonotype came up a few times. The chain couples TRBV4-3 to TRBJ2-1; D gene ambiguous. Trimming took 0 bases from V and 8 from J, leaving 5 bases between them. There are 12 residues in the CDR3. Looked up from germline, CDR1 is LGHNA and CDR2 is YSLEER. The CDR3 is CASSQDWHEQFF. The CDR3 DNA reads as TGCGCCAGCAGCCAAGACTGGCATGAGCAGTTCTTC.

This clonotype was observed a few times. The chain is built from TRBV7-3 and TRBJ2-5; TRBD1 or TRBD2 may be the D gene (6 bases each). The CDR3 is 13 residues long. Trimming pared 5 bases from V and 5 bases from J, leaving 12 bases between. The germline CDR1 and CDR2 sequences are SGHTA and FQGTGA. This CDR3 reads CASSRGLAETQYF. The CDR3 nucleotides read TGTGCCAGCAGCCGGGGGCTAGCGGAGACCCAGTACTTC.

The chain couples TRBV2 to TRBJ1-2, with no clear D. The CDR3 spans 15 residues. Germline CDR1 SNHLY, CDR2 FYNNEI. The V end was cut by 1 base, the J end by 4 bases, with 13 bases between. The CDR3 loop is CASSEGGTALYGYTF. As DNA, the CDR3 is TGTGCCAGCAGTGAAGGTGGAACAGCACTCTATGGCTACACCTTC.

This clonotype appeared a few times. V usage is TRBV24-1 and J usage is TRBJ2-1; perhaps TRBD2 as D (8 bases). V shed 4 bases and J shed 3 bases, with 18 bases lying between them. The CDR3 spans 17 residues. Germline CDR1 is KGHDR and CDR2 is SFDVKD. The CDR3 DNA reads TGTGCCACCAGTGACCCGGGGGGGGACAGAAGCTACAATGAGCAGTTCTTC. Protein sequence: CATSDPGGDRSYNEQFF.

There are a few counts of this clonotype. V is TRBV28 and J is TRBJ2-5; 10 positions match TRBD1. Germline CDR1 and CDR2: MDHEN and SYDVKM. The CDR3 loop spans 14 amino acids. V was clipped by 6 bases and J by 4 bases; unmatched bases: 5. The CDR3 bases are TGTGCCAGCAGGGGGGACAGGGGAGGAGAGACCCAGTACTTC. Amino acids: CASRGDRGGETQYF. The variable domain in full, completed from reference TRBV28 and TRBJ2-5, reads DVKVTQSSRYLVKRTGEKVFLECVQDMDHENMFWYRQDPGLGLRLIYFSYDVKMKEKGDIPEGYSVSREKKERFSLILESASTNQTSMYLCASRGDRGGETQYFGPGTRLLVL.

The rearrangement uses TRBV20-1 and TRBJ1-4, with D perhaps TRBD1 (5 bases). CDR1 and CDR2 (germline): DFQATT, SNEGSKA (reference sequence). Deletions cut 8 bases from V and 8 bases from J, with 12 bases between. This CDR3 has 11 residues. CDR3 protein: CSLRYREKLFF. CDR3 nucleotides: TGCAGTCTTCGATACAGGGAAAAACTGTTTTTT.

The chain recombines TRBV19 with TRBJ1-6; 8 bases align to TRBD1. The J segment lost 8 bases and the V segment lost 5 bases, leaving 2 bases of the junction unmatched. CDR1 is LNHDA and CDR2 is SQIVND in the germline V gene (reference sequence). CDR3 length: 13 amino acids. CDR3 sequence (DNA): TGTGCCAGTAGTCGACAGGGGCATTCACCCCTCCACTTT. This sequence encodes CASSRQGHSPLHF.

This clonotype was recorded a few times. The chain joins TRBV20-1 to TRBJ1-1; tentatively, D is TRBD1 (6 bases). There are 14 residues in the CDR3. Trimming took off 0 bases at V and 6 bases at J, with 14 bases between the two ends. Germline V lookup: CDR1 DFQATT, CDR2 SNEGSKA (reference sequence). The CDR3 nucleotides are TGCAGTGCTAGAGAAACAGGGTTTTTCGCTGAAGCTTTCTTT. Encoded protein: CSARETGFFAEAFF.

The chain links TRBV4-3 to TRBJ2-3; D tentatively fits TRBD1 or TRBD2 (5 bases each). The ends were cut back, 3 bases at V and 7 bases at J, with 8 bases in the middle. Germline CDR1 LGHNA, CDR2 YSLEER. This CDR3 region has 12 residues. CDR3 sequence: CASSHGGNTQYF. The CDR3 bases are TGCGCCAGCAGCCATGGGGGAAATACGCAGTATTTT.

This clonotype was observed a handful of times. The V gene is TRBV24-1, the J gene TRBJ2-1; D is undetermined. Germline V lookup: CDR1 KGHDR, CDR2 SFDVKD. This CDR3 spans 12 amino acids. The V gene lost 7 bases and the J gene lost 5 bases, with 8 bases spanning the gap. CDR3 sequence: CATRGTDNEQFF. In DNA, the CDR3 is TGTGCCACCAGGGGAACAGACAATGAGCAGTTCTTC.

The V and J genes are TRBV6-5 and TRBJ2-1; D tentatively reads TRBD1 or TRBD2 (5 bases each). This CDR3 spans 13 amino acids. Trimming pared 8 bases from V and 0 bases from J, leaving 8 bases between. CDR1 and CDR2 (germline): MNHEY, SVGAGI. For the CDR3, the DNA is TGTGCCAGCCGGGACCTCTCCTACAATGAGCAGTTCTTC. Residues: CASRDLSYNEQFF.

V and J are TRBV7-2 and TRBJ2-7; D unresolved. Deletions cut 1 base from V and 6 bases from J, with 7 bases between. The CDR3 runs 12 residues. From germline, CDR1 is SGHTA and CDR2 FQGNSA. CDR3 DNA: TGTGCCAGCAGCTTAGACTGGGCCGAGCAGTACTTC. This translates into CASSLDWAEQYF.

J is TRBJ1-5 and V is TRBV28; possible D gene TRBD1, 5 bases. Trimming cost V 6 bases and J 8 bases, with 20 bases left between them. The CDR3 contains 15 residues. Looked up from germline, CDR1 is MDHEN and CDR2 is SYDVKM. The CDR3 sequence: CASRSAAGNVKPQHF. The CDR3 DNA sequence: TGTGCCAGCAGATCAGCTGCAGGGAATGTGAAGCCCCAGCATTTT.

Ten or more counts support this clonotype. V gene TRBV2 combines with J gene TRBJ2-3; 9 positions match TRBD1. Unmatched junction bases numbered 4, after V lost 7 bases and J lost 5 bases. CDR1 and CDR2 (germline): SNHLY, FYNNEI. The CDR3 spans 13 residues. In DNA form, the CDR3 reads TGTGCCAGCATACAGGGGGCCGGAGATACGCAGTATTTT. Translated: CASIQGAGDTQYF.

This sequence joins TRBV20-1 and TRBJ2-7; 10 nucleotides line up with TRBD2. From germline, CDR1 is DFQATT and CDR2 SNEGSKA (reference sequence). The J segment lost 5 bases and the V segment lost 0 bases, leaving 7 bases of the junction unmatched. The CDR3 covers 15 residues. CDR3 loop: CSAREALAGVNEQYF. The CDR3 nucleotides are TGCAGTGCTAGAGAGGCGCTAGCGGGAGTGAACGAGCAGTACTTC.